A selection of T cell receptor beta chains follows, all from one sample in a study of blood T cell repertoires in COVID-19. The method was immunoSEQ multiplex PCR; TCRdb's version includes in-frame clones alone and lacks a portion of them. The data contain around 70,000 clones, about 83% of them seen just once; the ten biggest clones take up 36%. The material sequenced was peripheral blood. The receptor source for this set is a man aged 65-85 years with acute or convalescent COVID-19. The CDR3 runs from the conserved cysteine through the conserved F or W. Fields, in order: CDR3 DNA, CDR3 protein, V gene, clone size, J gene, D gene. A D gene is named only where the DNA matches it firmly. Clone size is given for some rows only: seen once, a few or many times, or a class if the clone is expanded.

DNA: TGTGCCAGCACTACTAGCGGATCGCAGTATTTT
CDR3: CASTTSGSQYF
V: TRBV2
size: -
J: TRBJ2-3
D: TRBD2

DNA: TGTGCCACCGGGCGGGACTCGAACAATGAGCAGTTCTTC
CDR3: CATGRDSNNEQFF
V: TRBV24-1
size: -
J: TRBJ2-1
D: -

DNA: TGCGCCAGCAGCTTGGCGGGAGGAGCGGCCTCTGGAAACACCATATATTTT
CDR3: CASSLAGGAASGNTIYF
V: TRBV5-1
size: -
J: TRBJ1-3
D: -

DNA: TGTGCCAGTAGTATTAAGTCAGGGGTTTCCTACAATGAGCAGTTCTTC
CDR3: CASSIKSGVSYNEQFF
V: TRBV19
size: -
J: TRBJ2-1
D: -

DNA: TGCAGCGTTCTCGACGGGAGCGATCACACCGGGGAGCTGTTTTTT
CDR3: CSVLDGSDHTGELFF
V: TRBV29-1
size: -
J: TRBJ2-2
D: -

DNA: TGTGCCAGCAGCCAGTCAAGTCGGGGGGCGTCCTACAATGAGCAGTTCTTC
CDR3: CASSQSSRGASYNEQFF
V: TRBV7-6
size: -
J: TRBJ2-1
D: -

DNA: TGTGCCAGCAGCCGGGGTGCAGGGGAGAGTGATGGCTACACCTTC
CDR3: CASSRGAGESDGYTF
V: TRBV7-9
size: -
J: TRBJ1-2
D: -

DNA: TGTGCCAGTAGTCTGACTAGCGGAATAAACACCGGGGAGCTGTTTTTT
CDR3: CASSLTSGINTGELFF
V: TRBV19
size: -
J: TRBJ2-2
D: TRBD2

DNA: TGCAGCGTTGAACATAGCGGGAGAGCCACAGATACGCAGTATTTT
CDR3: CSVEHSGRATDTQYF
V: TRBV29-1
size: few
J: TRBJ2-3
D: TRBD2

DNA: TGCGCCAGCAGCCTCCTCGTGGGACAGAACACCGGGGAGCTGTTTTTT
CDR3: CASSLLVGQNTGELFF
V: TRBV5-1
size: -
J: TRBJ2-2
D: -

DNA: TGCGCCAGAGGGGGATTCTGGGCTTTCTTT
CDR3: CARGGFWAFF
V: TRBV23-1
size: -
J: TRBJ1-1
D: -

DNA: TGTGCCAGCACCCGACAAGGCTTCAATGAGCAGTTCTTC
CDR3: CASTRQGFNEQFF
V: TRBV12-3/TRBV12-4
size: -
J: TRBJ2-1
D: -

DNA: TGCGCCAGCAGCCCCCGAGAGAGAAACTACGAGCAGTACTTC
CDR3: CASSPRERNYEQYF
V: TRBV5-1
size: -
J: TRBJ2-7
D: -

DNA: TGCGCCAGCAGGCCCTTGGGGGCGGGAGTTGGAGAGACCCAGTACTTC
CDR3: CASRPLGAGVGETQYF
V: TRBV5-1
size: -
J: TRBJ2-5
D: -

DNA: TGTGCCAGCAGTATGGCCCCCCTTGACTATGGCTACACCTTC
CDR3: CASSMAPLDYGYTF
V: TRBV6-6
size: -
J: TRBJ1-2
D: -

DNA: TGTGCCAGCAGTGATCCACCGGCGGGTGGCTACACCTTC
CDR3: CASSDPPAGGYTF
V: TRBV25-1
size: -
J: TRBJ1-2
D: -

DNA: TGCGCCGCGACAGGGGGTGCAACTAATGAAAAACTGTTTTTT
CDR3: CAATGGATNEKLFF
V: TRBV5-1
size: -
J: TRBJ1-4
D: TRBD1

DNA: TGTGCCAGCAGCCCCTATTTAGCGGGAGGGCCCAATGAGCAGTTCTTC
CDR3: CASSPYLAGGPNEQFF
V: TRBV7-8
size: -
J: TRBJ2-1
D: TRBD2

DNA: TGTGCCAGCAGTCTCCCTAACACCATATATTTT
CDR3: CASSLPNTIYF
V: TRBV27
size: few
J: TRBJ1-3
D: -

DNA: TGTGCTAGCAGCGCCGGGACAACCTCTAGCACAGATACGCAGTATTTT
CDR3: CASSAGTTSSTDTQYF
V: TRBV7-7
size: once
J: TRBJ2-3
D: -

DNA: TGTGCCAGCAGTTACGCCCATAGCCAGAACACTGAAGCTTTCTTT
CDR3: CASSYAHSQNTEAFF
V: TRBV6-5
size: -
J: TRBJ1-1
D: -

DNA: TGTGCCAGCAGTTATCTACCGGGCTCCTATAATTCACCCCTCCACTTT
CDR3: CASSYLPGSYNSPLHF
V: TRBV27
size: -
J: TRBJ1-6
D: -

DNA: TGCGCCAGCAGCTTGAATGGGCGGACTAGCACAGATACGCAGTATTTT
CDR3: CASSLNGRTSTDTQYF
V: TRBV5-1
size: -
J: TRBJ2-3
D: -

DNA: TGTGCCAGCAGCTTAGATGTAGGGACTGCCAACTCCTACGAGCAGTACTTC
CDR3: CASSLDVGTANSYEQYF
V: TRBV11-2
size: -
J: TRBJ2-7
D: -

DNA: TGTGCCAGCAGTTTAGGGACAGGCGCTGGTGCTTTCTTT
CDR3: CASSLGTGAGAFF
V: TRBV12-3/TRBV12-4
size: -
J: TRBJ1-1
D: TRBD1

DNA: TGTGCCAGCAGCCCCCGGAGCGGGGACAATGAGCAGTTCTTC
CDR3: CASSPRSGDNEQFF
V: TRBV5-4
size: -
J: TRBJ2-1
D: TRBD2

DNA: TGTGCCAGCAGCTTATTCGATTCGGGGACCCAGTACTTC
CDR3: CASSLFDSGTQYF
V: TRBV7-3
size: -
J: TRBJ2-5
D: -

DNA: TGTGCCAGCAGTTTCTTAGCGGGTCAAGAGACCCAGTACTTC
CDR3: CASSFLAGQETQYF
V: TRBV27
size: -
J: TRBJ2-5
D: TRBD2

DNA: TGTGCCAGCAGCTCGACAAGAACTGGAAACACCATATATTTT
CDR3: CASSSTRTGNTIYF
V: TRBV7-8
size: few
J: TRBJ1-3
D: -

DNA: TGTGCCAGTAGTATCGCCCCTCCGGGACAGAGCTCCTACAATGAGCAGTTCTTC
CDR3: CASSIAPPGQSSYNEQFF
V: TRBV19
size: -
J: TRBJ2-1
D: TRBD1

DNA: TGTGCCAGCAGCTTAGGATCAGCGGGGGGACAAGAGACCCAGTACTTC
CDR3: CASSLGSAGGQETQYF
V: TRBV7-2
size: -
J: TRBJ2-5
D: TRBD2